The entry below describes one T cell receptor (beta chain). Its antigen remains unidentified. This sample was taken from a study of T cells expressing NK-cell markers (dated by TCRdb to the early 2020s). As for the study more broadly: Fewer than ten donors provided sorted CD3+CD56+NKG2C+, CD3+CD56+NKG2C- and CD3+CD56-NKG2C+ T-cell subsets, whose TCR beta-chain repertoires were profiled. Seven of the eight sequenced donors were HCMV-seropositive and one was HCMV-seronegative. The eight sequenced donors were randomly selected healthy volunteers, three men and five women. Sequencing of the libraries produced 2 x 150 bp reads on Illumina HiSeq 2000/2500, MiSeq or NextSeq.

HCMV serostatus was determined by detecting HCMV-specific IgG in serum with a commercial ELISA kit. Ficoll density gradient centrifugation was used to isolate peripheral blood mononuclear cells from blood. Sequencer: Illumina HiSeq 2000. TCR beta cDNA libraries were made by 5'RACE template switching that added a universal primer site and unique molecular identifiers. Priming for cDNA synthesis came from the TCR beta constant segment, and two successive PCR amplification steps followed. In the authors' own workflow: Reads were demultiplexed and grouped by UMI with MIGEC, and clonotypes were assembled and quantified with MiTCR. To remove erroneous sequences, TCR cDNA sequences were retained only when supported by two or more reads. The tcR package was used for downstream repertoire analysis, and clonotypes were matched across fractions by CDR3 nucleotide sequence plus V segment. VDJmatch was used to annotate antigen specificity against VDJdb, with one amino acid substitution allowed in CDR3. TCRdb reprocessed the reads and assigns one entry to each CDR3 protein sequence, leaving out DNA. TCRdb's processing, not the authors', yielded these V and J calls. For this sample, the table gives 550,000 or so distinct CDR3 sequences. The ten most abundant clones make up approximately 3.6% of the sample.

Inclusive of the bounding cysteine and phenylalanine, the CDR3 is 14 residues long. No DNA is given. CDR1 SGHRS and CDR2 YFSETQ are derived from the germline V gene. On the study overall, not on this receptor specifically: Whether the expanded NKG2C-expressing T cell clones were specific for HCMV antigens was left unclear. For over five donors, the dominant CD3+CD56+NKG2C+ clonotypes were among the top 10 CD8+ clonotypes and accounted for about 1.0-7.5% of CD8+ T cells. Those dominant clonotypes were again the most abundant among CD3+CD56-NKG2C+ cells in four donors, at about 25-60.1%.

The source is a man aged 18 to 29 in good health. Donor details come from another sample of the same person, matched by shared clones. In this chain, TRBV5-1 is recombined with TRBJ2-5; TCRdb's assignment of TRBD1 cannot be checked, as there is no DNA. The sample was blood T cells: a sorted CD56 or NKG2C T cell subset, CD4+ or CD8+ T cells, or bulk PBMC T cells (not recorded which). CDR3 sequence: CASKTGAGKETQYF. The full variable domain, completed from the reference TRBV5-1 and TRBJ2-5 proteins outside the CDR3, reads KAGVTQTPRYLIKTRGQQVTLSCSPISGHRSVSWYQQTPGQGLQFLFEYFSETQRNKGNFPGRFSGRQFSNSRSEMNVSTLELGDSALYLCASKTGAGKETQYFGPGTRLLVL.